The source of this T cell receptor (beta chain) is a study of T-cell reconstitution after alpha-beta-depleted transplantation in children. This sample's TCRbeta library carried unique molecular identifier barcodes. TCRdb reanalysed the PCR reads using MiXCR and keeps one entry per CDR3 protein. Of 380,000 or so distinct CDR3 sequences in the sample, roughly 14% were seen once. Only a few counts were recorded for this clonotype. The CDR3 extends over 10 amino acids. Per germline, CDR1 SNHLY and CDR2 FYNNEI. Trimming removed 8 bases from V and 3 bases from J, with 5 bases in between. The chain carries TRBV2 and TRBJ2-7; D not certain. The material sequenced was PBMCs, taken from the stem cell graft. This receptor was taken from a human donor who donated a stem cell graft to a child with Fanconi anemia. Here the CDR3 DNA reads TGTGCCAGCTGGAACTACGAGCAGTACTTC. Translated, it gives CASWNYEQYF.